This T cell receptor (beta chain) was sequenced for a study of identical twins (dated by TCRdb to between 2015 and 2016). Concerning the study at large: The study deep-sequenced TCR alpha and beta repertoires from monozygotic twins, unrelated adults of various ages and cord blood to test whether fetal clonotypes persist. Replicate twin experiments were performed at different times using different library preparation protocols to rule out contamination.

The sample holds a few counts of this clonotype. Its recognized antigen is unknown. The input lacks base qualities; no much larger clone sits a single base away. The study at large found these results: Recombination models systematically underestimated out-of-frame TCR alpha sharing in monozygotic twins but agreed with sharing between unrelated individuals. Excess twin sharing in beta out-of-frame sequences was weaker because fewer shared sequences lowered the signal-to-noise ratio. Out-of-frame TCR alpha sequences shared between twins showed an excess of low generation-probability sequences compared with coincidental sharing between unrelated individuals. Conclusions relied on cross-sectional statistical analysis, since the same donors could not be followed over many years. Fewer insertions were carried by abundant cord blood beta clonotypes, a similar but weaker trend appeared in young adult naive repertoires, and no such trend appeared in memory repertoires. Invariant T cells such as MAIT and iNKT could partly confound zero-insertion analyses, although diverse VJ usage argued against such confounding for most clonotypes.

All donors were healthy Caucasians. The twin cohort consisted of three pairs of female monozygotic twins, all aged about 18 to 29 years. CD4+ and CD8+ T cell populations were isolated with positive isolation kits from Invitrogen. Libraries were constructed by 5' RACE. The instrument given in TCRdb is Illumina HiSeq 2000. Template switching added a universal primer binding site, and the final cDNA carried a unique molecular identifier that allowed TCR cDNA molecules to be counted accurately. First-strand cDNA for TCR alpha and beta chains was synthesized from specific primers in the conserved constant-segment region. To control for contamination, every cDNA library was double barcoded, receiving both a SMART-Mk sample barcode and Illumina barcodes. TruSeq adapter sequences along with Illumina sample barcodes were introduced in two successive PCR steps. The TCR alpha and beta cDNA libraries were sequenced on the Illumina HiSeq platform using custom primers. As for the original processing: MiGEC was used to process raw reads and extract unique molecular identifiers, and MiXCR was used to find CDR3 positions. For each individual, recombination models were inferred using an EM algorithm with the repgenHMM and IGoR tools. The analysis of shared clonotypes was done with the tcR package in R, with sharing normalized by the product of cloneset sizes. Out-of-frame nonproductive sequences were analyzed to study raw recombination free of thymic and clonal selection effects. TCRdb's own reprocessing of the public reads used fastp at Q25 and MiXCR and kept productive beta chains. One record per CDR3 amino acid sequence lists the most common genes and DNA. These V and J calls rely on TCRdb rather than the paper's analysis. The sample table records a few hundred thousand distinct CDR3 sequences; roughly 13% of these occur just once. The ten largest account for approximately 1% of the sample.

CDR1 MNHNS and CDR2 SASEGT are derived from the germline V gene. Compared with germline, V lacks 8 bases and J lacks 4 bases; bases without a gene match: 10. Including the terminal cysteine and phenylalanine, the CDR3 comprises 16 residues. Of all the DNA, just the CDR3 is kept, 48 bases in frame from base 1. Another study also made use of these data, one on yellow fever vaccine responses in identical twins. Per the second study: The authors reported that the T cell response to vaccination in identical twins appeared partly convergent and partly personalized. The study precisely tracked vaccine-responding T cell clones in identical twins.

The chain couples TRBV6-1 to TRBJ2-2; 10 junctional bases match TRBD2. The source material was CD4+ T cells sorted from blood. The receptor comes from a woman under 30 in good health. The DNA reads TGTGCCAGCCGGCCGGAACTAGCGGGGTCCACCGGGGAGCTGTTTTTT. Translated, this is CASRPELAGSTGELFF.